This TCR beta chain was obtained from a study of shared clonotypes between healthy human individuals. Some 30,000 T cell genomes (around 190 ng DNA) went into each sorted-subset replicate. The table came from immunoSEQ multiplex PCR; TCRdb's copy has only in-frame clones and leaves some out. The sample comprises 2 million to 2.5 million clones, 90% to 95% of which are singletons, and 0.1% to 0.15% rests with the top ten. Looked up from germline, CDR1 is SGHTA and CDR2 is FQGNSA. CDR3 length: 14 amino acids. Germline trimming cut 4 bases from V and 1 base from J; bases unmatched to any gene: 3. V gene TRBV7-2 combines with J gene TRBJ1-1; TRBD1 matches at 7 bases. The source of this sequence is a man aged 18 to 29 in good health. Sequencing used naive CD4+ T cells sorted from blood. Subset denoted: CD45RA+ positively selected. The CDR3 coding sequence is TGTGCCAGCAGCTCGGACAGGCAGAACACTGAAGCTTTCTTT. Translated: CASSSDRQNTEAFF. Variable domain in full (rest from reference TRBV7-2 and TRBJ1-1): GAGVSQSPSNKVTEKGKDVELRCDPISGHTALYWYRQSLGQGLEFLIYFQGNSAPDKSGLPSDRFSAERTGGSVSTLTIQRTQQEDSAVYLCASSSDRQNTEAFFGQGTRLTVV.